This T cell receptor beta chain is from a study of blood T cell repertoires in COVID-19. Study-wide context: The samples span acute and convalescent COVID-19 from the United States, Italy and Spain. PBMCs, B-cell-depleted T cells, or T cells provided the cDNA or gDNA that made up the material.

In the source study's methods: For nucleated cells, counts were estimated from reference gene primer amplification. TCRdb's copy holds only in-frame clones and misses some; the assay was immunoSEQ multiplex PCR. Clonal size and the V and J genes are those of that table, whereas D and trimming came from the DNA. This repertoire shows 200,000 to 250,000 clones, 70% to 90% found once; its top ten account for approximately 12%. The CDR3 length is 12 residues. Trimming removed 4 bases at V and 5 bases at J, with 9 bases between. CDR1 is SGHRS and CDR2 is YFSETQ in the germline V gene. The sequencing sample was made of peripheral blood. The chain recombines TRBV5-1 with TRBJ2-5; D perhaps matches TRBD2 (5 bases). The receptor was isolated from a woman aged 18-35 years who had recovered from COVID-19. The DNA for the CDR3 is TGCGCCAGCAGCCAACGGAGGGAGACCCAGTACTTC. Protein sequence: CASSQRRETQYF.